The clone carrying this TCR beta chain was observed once. V was pared by 5 bases and J by 4 bases, with 13 bases between. The germline V gene encodes CDR1 LGHNA and CDR2 YNFKEQ. This CDR3 spans 14 amino acids. These data are taken from a study of response to subunit inactivated influenza vaccine. TCRdb independently ran MiXCR on the RT-PCR reads; one entry per CDR3 protein. The repertoire consists of 500,000 to 550,000 distinct CDR3 sequences, with under 9% occurring once and the leading ten covering around 13%. The chain recombines TRBV4-2 with TRBJ2-3; D uncertain. The sequenced sample was PBMCs from blood, obtained 23 months after vaccination. The receptor's source is a man in his fifties or sixties who received an inactivated influenza vaccine. This CDR3 reads CASSSSAVADTQYF. Here the CDR3 DNA reads TGTGCCAGCAGCTCCTCCGCCGTTGCAGATACGCAGTATTTT.